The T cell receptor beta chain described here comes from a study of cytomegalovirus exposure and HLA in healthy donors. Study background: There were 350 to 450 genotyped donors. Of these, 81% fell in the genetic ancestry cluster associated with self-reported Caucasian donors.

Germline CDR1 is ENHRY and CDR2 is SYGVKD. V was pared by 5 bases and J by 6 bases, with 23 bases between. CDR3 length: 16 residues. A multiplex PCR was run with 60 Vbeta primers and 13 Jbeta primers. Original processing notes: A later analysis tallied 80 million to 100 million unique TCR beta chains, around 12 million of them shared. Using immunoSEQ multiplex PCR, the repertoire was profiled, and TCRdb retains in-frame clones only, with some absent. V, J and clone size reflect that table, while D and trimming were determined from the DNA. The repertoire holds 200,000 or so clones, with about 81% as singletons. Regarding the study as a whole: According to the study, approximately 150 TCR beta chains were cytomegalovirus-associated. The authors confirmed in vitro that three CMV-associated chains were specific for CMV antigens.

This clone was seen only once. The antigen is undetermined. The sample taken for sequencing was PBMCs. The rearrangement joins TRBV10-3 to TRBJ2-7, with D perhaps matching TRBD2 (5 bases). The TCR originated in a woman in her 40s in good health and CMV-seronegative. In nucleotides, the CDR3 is TGTGCCATCAGTAACCCGGGTGAGGGAAGATCTGGCGAGCAGTACTTC. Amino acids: CAISNPGEGRSGEQYF.